This TCR beta chain was sequenced in a study of T cell responses to AZD1222 COVID-19 vaccine (dated by TCRdb to the early 2020s). Describing the broader study: A total of 233 trial participants underwent TCR sequencing, of whom 207 received two doses of AZD1222 and some 26 received two doses of the MenACWY control vaccine. Trial participants were enrolled into age subgroups of 18-55, 56-69 and 70-plus years, which contained roughly 140, 27 and 60 TCR-sequenced participants, respectively.

The germline V gene sets CDR1 to MGHRA and CDR2 to YSYEKL. From V the trimming removes 4 bases and from J it removes 4 bases, while the gene matches leave 8 bases of the junction unaccounted for. The cysteine opens and the phenylalanine closes a CDR3 of 15 amino acids. The sequence is cut down to CDR3 DNA, 45 bases in frame from base 1. Explained via the paper, the time point label denotes: about 28 days (+/-7) after the second vaccine dose. AZD1222 recipients given second doses at about 4 weeks or at about 12 weeks were pooled, since spike-specific TCR depth and breadth were not found to differ between the two schedules. The vaccinee samples were drawn from two UK trials, COV001 and COV002, one of which was a single-blind randomized controlled phase 2/3 trial testing AZD1222 (ChAdOx1 nCoV-19) in healthy adults. For TCRbeta chain sequencing, PBMC samples from trial participants were taken at day 0 and at day 28 after the second dose.

The CDR3 regions of human TCRbeta chains were analyzed by immunosequencing. The source study handled its data this way. Repertoire TCRs were matched against a reference library of SARS-CoV-2-specific TCRs generated with the MIRA antigen-specificity platform. Breadth meant the fraction of unique TCRs that were SARS-CoV-2-associated, whereas depth meant the fraction of total T cells that were SARS-CoV-2-associated. Using the MIRA data, each spike-specific TCR was mapped to the spike region that the TCR reacts to and placed in a CD4 or CD8 class. Log10-transformed breadth and depth values were compared by one-way ANOVA with Sidak's multiple comparisons tests. What TCRdb holds here is the immuneACCESS table cut down to in-frame rearrangements. Part of the clones is not present; checked against another copy, under half of the missing clones reflect an unresolved V gene, and the others are unexplained. V and J calls and clone size come straight from that table; D and trimming were deduced from the DNA. Recorded for this sample are about 140,000 clones; around 91% of them occurred a single time. The ten largest account for 9.3% of the sample.

In regard to this clone: The specificity of this receptor is unknown. There are no base qualities to consult, and no much larger clone falls within one base.

Overall study outcomes, separate from this receptor: The 56-69-year group was small, and its depth increase did not reach significance, likely because of low power. Most participants were white British and females outnumbered males, and the authors suggested that clonal diversity may have been underestimated. Nearly half of unique spike-specific TCRs reportedly recognized epitopes outside regions mutated in the B.1.351 and B.1.1.7 variants. Only five to seven AZD1222 recipients were SARS-CoV-2 seropositive at baseline, limiting conclusions about previously exposed vaccinees. The whole spike protein was spanned by vaccine-associated CD4 TCRs, and dominant responses were seen in regions 160-218 and 743-854. Because no day 14 peak-response samples were available, repertoires were characterized only after the peak T cell response. A significant rise in spike-specific TCR breadth and depth was observed after two AZD1222 doses relative to day 0 and relative to MenACWY recipients.

The chain was built from TRBV4-1 and TRBJ2-7; 9 middle bases align to TRBD2. Sequenced here: peripheral blood, sampled 28 days after the second AZD1222 dose. The TCR comes from an adult who received the AZD1222 COVID-19 vaccine. For the CDR3, the sequence is CASSRAAGGQYEQYF. The DNA is TGCGCCAGCAGCCGAGCAGCGGGAGGACAGTACGAGCAGTACTTC.